These 10 T cell receptor beta chains came from one sample sequenced in a study of T cell changes during pregnancy in multiple sclerosis. Sequencing was performed with immunoSEQ multiplex PCR; in TCRdb, only in-frame clones are kept and a portion is missing. The sample has approximately 50,000 clones, about 93% seen once. Source: CD4+ T cells from peripheral blood mononuclear cells, taken after pregnancy. These receptors were taken from a female donor with multiple sclerosis, enrolled in a pregnancy study.

The chain joins TRBV4-2 to TRBJ1-2; D is possibly TRBD1 (6 bases). In germline, CDR1 is LGHNA, CDR2 YNFKEQ. V was clipped by 0 bases and J by 4 bases, with 15 bases between them. The CDR3 sequence is 16 residues long. The CDR3 coding sequence is TGTGCCAGCAGCCAAGATGGACAGCCCCAGGGCTATGGCTACACCTTC. Translated: CASSQDGQPQGYGYTF.

This clone was recorded only once. The chain links TRBV19 to TRBJ2-1; 14 bases align to TRBD2. J gave up 5 bases and V 5 bases, and 14 bases lay outside the gene matches. CDR3 length: 19 residues. Germline values: CDR1 LNHDA, CDR2 SQIVND (reference sequence). The CDR3, as DNA: TGTGCCAGTAGTCATCGGGGACTAGCGGGAGTCGGGTTAGACAATGAGCAGTTCTTC. Translation gives CASSHRGLAGVGLDNEQFF.

The J gene is TRBJ2-7, the V gene TRBV5-1; weak D call: TRBD1 (6 bases). Trimming removed 1 base from V and 6 bases from J, with 20 bases in between. The CDR3 runs to 16 residues. Germline CDR1 is SGHRS and CDR2 is YFSETQ. Here the CDR3 reads CASSLSTQGTFSEQYF. The CDR3 region has the DNA TGCGCCAGCAGCTTGTCGACTCAGGGGACCTTTAGCGAGCAGTACTTC.

In this sample, this clone turned up once. The chain has TRBV5-1 and TRBJ2-2; TRBD2 aligns across 11 bases. The CDR3 is made up of 16 amino acids. The trim removed 4 bases at V and 5 bases at J, leaving 7 bases unmatched. From germline, CDR1 is SGHRS and CDR2 YFSETQ. CDR3 DNA: TGCGCCAGCAGCCCGGGCGGGACTAGCGGTACCGGGGAGCTGTTTTTT. This translates into CASSPGGTSGTGELFF.

This chain links TRBV5-8 with TRBJ1-3; D possibly corresponds to TRBD1 (6 bases). Germline assignment: CDR1 SGHTS and CDR2 YDEGEE. V lost 0 bases to trimming and J lost 4 bases, with 11 bases between them. This CDR3 is 15 amino acids long. The CDR3 nucleotides are TGTGCCAGCAGCTTGGGGGACACCCTAGGAAACACCATATATTTT. This encodes CASSLGDTLGNTIYF.

The CDR3 region has the DNA TGCGCCAGCAGGATCAGCGGGACGAACACCGGGGAGCTGTTTTTT. It yields the protein CASRISGTNTGELFF. This chain connects TRBV5-1 to TRBJ2-2; TRBD2 agrees at 7 bases. J lost 0 bases, V lost 5 bases, and 4 bases had no gene match. CDR1 is SGHRS and CDR2 is YFSETQ in the germline V gene. The length of the CDR3 is 15 residues.

The chain joins TRBV19 to TRBJ2-6, with 8 nucleotides matching TRBD1. The CDR3 contains 17 residues. Germline V CDR1 and CDR2: LNHDA, SQIVND (reference sequence). The V gene end was trimmed by 7 bases and the J gene end by 3 bases; junction bases not matched to a gene: 11. CDR3 region: CASTRTGLKDGANVLTF. In nucleotides, the CDR3 is TGTGCCAGTACCCGGACAGGGCTTAAGGATGGGGCCAACGTCCTGACTTTC.

The chain carries TRBV11-2 and TRBJ2-1, with 10 bases lining up with TRBD2. V lost 5 bases and J lost 5; bases outside the gene matches: 12. The CDR3 runs 17 residues. CDR1 and CDR2 (germline): SGHAT, FQNNGV. CDR3 region: CASSLILASGSNNEQFF. In DNA, the CDR3 is TGTGCCAGCAGCCTCATCCTGGCTAGCGGGAGTAACAATGAGCAGTTCTTC.

J is TRBJ2-3 and V is TRBV5-6; 9 positions agree with TRBD2. Germline V CDR1 and CDR2: SGHDT, YYEEEE. Trimming took 4 bases from V and 4 from J; bases not matched to a gene: 10. This CDR3 contains 16 residues. CDR3 nucleotides: TGTGCCAGCAGCGCGGGGACTAGCCTCCATTCAGATACGCAGTATTTT. This codes for CASSAGTSLHSDTQYF. The whole variable domain, filled in from reference TRBV5-6 and TRBJ2-3, reads DAGVTQSPTHLIKTRGQQVTLRCSPKSGHDTVSWYQQALGQGPQFIFQYYEEEERQRGNFPDRFSGHQFPNYSSELNVNALLLGDSALYLCASSAGTSLHSDTQYFGPGTRLTVL.

V and J are TRBV5-8 and TRBJ1-2; 9 bases match TRBD1. The junction had 10 bases not matched to a gene; V was cut back by 6 bases and J by 4 bases. Germline V gives CDR1 SGHTS, CDR2 YDEGEE. There are 15 residues in the CDR3. The DNA for the CDR3 is TGTGCCAGCATCCGAGGCGGGGACAGGGTCTATGGCTACACCTTC. It translates to CASIRGGDRVYGYTF.